These 9 T cell receptor beta chains were all obtained from the same sample, sequenced in a study of naive and memory T cell subsets (dated by TCRdb to between 2016 and 2019). Preparation of the library involved 5' RACE. The sample was run on an Illumina MiSeq. Four rounds of PCR, run with the SP2 primer together with nested alpha and beta constant region primers, were used to amplify the ligated cDNA. TCRdb cleaned the public reads at Q25 with fastp, built clones with MiXCR and kept in-frame beta chains. When rows share a CDR3 protein, they turn into one entry using the most common DNA and genes. The sample table shows about 59,000 distinct CDR3 sequences, and 7% to 8% are seen once. The biggest ten clones account for about 19% of the sample. Using 3' ligation of a UMI-containing oligonucleotide to TCR cDNA, the study laid out a robust and sensitive protocol to amplify, sequence and analyze TCRs.

These receptors all come from a female donor in good health.

In this sample, this clonotype turned up a few times. The rearrangement joins TRBV6-6 to TRBJ2-6; TRBD2 matches 8 bases. V lost 6 bases to trimming and J lost 4 bases; unmatched junction nucleotides: 5. There are 15 residues in the CDR3. CDR1 is MNHNY, CDR2 SVGAGI, per germline (reference sequence). The CDR3 spells CASRHGGDGANVLTF. CDR3 nucleotides: TGTGCCAGCAGGCACGGGGGGGACGGGGCCAACGTCCTGACTTTC.

This chain connects TRBV4-2 to TRBJ2-1; D remains unclear. The V end lost 5 bases, the J end lost 6 bases, and 11 bases lay between the germline ends. The CDR3 length is 13 residues. CDR1 and CDR2 from the germline V gene are LGHNA and YNFKEQ. The CDR3 loop reads CASSAQGFNEQFF. The CDR3 coding sequence is TGTGCCAGCAGCGCACAAGGATTCAATGAGCAGTTCTTC.

This rearrangement joins TRBV4-2 to TRBJ1-6; 7 nucleotides line up with TRBD1. The CDR3 runs to 15 residues. Germline CDR1 reads LGHNA; CDR2 reads YNFKEQ. V was pared by 4 bases and J by 5 bases, with 5 bases of the junction left unmatched. Here the CDR3 reads CASSPRQGNNSPLHF. CDR3 DNA sequence: TGTGCCAGCAGCCCCCGACAGGGAAATAATTCACCCCTCCACTTT.

The chain uses TRBV10-3 and TRBJ2-2, with D perhaps assigned TRBD1 or TRBD2 (5 bases each). V lost 3 bases and J lost 0, with 8 bases in between. CDR1 ENHRY and CDR2 SYGVKD come from the germline V gene. The CDR3 spans 15 residues. CDR3 in amino acids: CAISEWGSNTGELFF. Written as DNA, the CDR3 is TGTGCCATCAGTGAATGGGGGTCGAACACCGGGGAGCTGTTTTTT.

The table lists this clonotype with many counts. The genes are TRBV19 and TRBJ2-5; 7 nucleotides line up with TRBD1. The CDR3 runs 15 residues. In germline, CDR1 is LNHDA, CDR2 SQIVND (reference sequence). V lost 3 bases to trimming and J lost 2 bases; unmatched junction nucleotides: 6. In nucleotides, the CDR3 is TGTGCCAGTAGTATTTACCGGGACAGTCAAGAGACCCAGTACTTC. It yields the protein CASSIYRDSQETQYF.

At least ten counts were recorded for this clonotype. The chain couples TRBV6-2 or TRBV6-3 to TRBJ1-1; D unclear. The germline V gene encodes CDR1 MNHEY and CDR2 SVGEGT. The CDR3 extends over 11 amino acids. V gave up 7 bases and J gave up 4 bases, with 7 bases separating them. CDR3: CASNYPTEAFF. CDR3 nucleotide sequence: TGTGCCAGCAACTATCCCACTGAAGCTTTCTTT.

This clonotype has more than one count but fewer than ten. V is TRBV29-1 and J is TRBJ1-1; 8 bases align to TRBD1. The length of the CDR3 is 12 residues. Germline V gene sequence: CDR1 SQVTM, CDR2 ANQGSEA. V shed 7 bases and J 4 bases; nucleotides not matched to a gene: 5. The CDR3 reads CSARTGRTEAFF. CDR3 DNA: TGCAGCGCACGGACAGGGCGCACTGAAGCTTTCTTT.

This clonotype was seen repeatedly, ten times or more. The chain couples TRBV7-6 to TRBJ1-5; D remains unclear. CDR1 and CDR2 (germline): SGHVS, FNYEAQ. V was cut by 1 base and J by 2 bases, with 9 bases left in between. The CDR3 is 15 residues long. This CDR3 is CASSLVGGGNQPQHF. The CDR3 DNA sequence: TGTGCCAGCAGCTTAGTTGGAGGAGGCAATCAGCCCCAGCATTTT. Filled out from reference TRBV7-6 and TRBJ1-5, the complete variable domain reads GAGVSQSPRYKVTKRGQDVALRCDPISGHVSLYWYRQALGQGPEFLTYFNYEAQQDKSGLPNDRFSAERPEGSISTLTIQRTEQRDSAMYRCASSLVGGGNQPQHFGDGTRLSIL.

This clonotype came up many times. The V call is TRBV20-1, the J call TRBJ1-6, with a weak D call TRBD1 (6 bases). Germline V CDR1 and CDR2: DFQATT, SNEGSKA (reference sequence). This CDR3 comprises 12 residues. With 6 bases removed from V and 7 bases from J, the gap between germline ends came to 10 bases. CDR3 DNA: TGCAGTGCCCTACAGGGAAATTCACCCCTCCACTTT. It is translated as CSALQGNSPLHF.